The source of this TCR beta chain is a study of T-cell reconstitution after alpha-beta-depleted transplantation in children. This clonotype was found many times. The CDR3 has 14 residues. Trimming left V 3 bases short and J 0 bases short, with 9 bases between. Germline CDR1 is SGHRS and CDR2 is YFSETQ. For TCRbeta, the library was prepared with unique molecular identifiers. TCRdb reanalysed the PCR reads using MiXCR and keeps one entry per CDR3 protein. There are more than 20,000 distinct CDR3 sequences in the sample; 11% occur only once, and roughly a quarter lies in the top ten. The V and J genes are TRBV5-1 and TRBJ1-1; D perhaps matches TRBD1 (5 bases). The sequence was obtained from a human donor who donated a stem cell graft to a child with chronic granulomatous disease. Sequences were derived from PBMCs from the stem cell graft donor, sampled from the stem cell graft. The CDR3 coding sequence is TGCGCCAGCAGCTGGGACGGACTGAACACTGAAGCTTTCTTT. It codes for CASSWDGLNTEAFF.